This TCR beta chain was profiled in a study of T cell repertoires in cytomegalovirus infection. Study background: The public TCR beta signatures pointed to both CMV infection and matching HLA type.

V lost 3 bases and J 1 base, leaving 9 bases between the germline ends. CDR1 and CDR2 from the germline V gene are SEHNR and FQNEAQ (reference sequence). The CDR3 is made up of 14 amino acids. Using its own MiXCR run on the reads, TCRdb lists one record per CDR3 protein. The sample includes roughly 600,000 distinct CDR3 sequences, 20% to 25% seen only once; the top ten take 6.5% to 10%. In its sample, this clonotype was seen a few times. Antigen unknown. Whole-study results and caveats: Cumulative public TCR beta family frequency identified carriers of CMV plus the relevant HLA. In two of eight donors, the top clonotype was HLA-C-restricted CMV-specific.

This receptor was identified in a human donor in good health (CMV status not recorded). Some clones in this sample may be carry-over from other donors' samples. The sample taken for sequencing was CD8+ T cells from PBMCs. The chain links TRBV7-9 to TRBJ1-2; unclear D gene. The CDR3 spells CASSLSVRNYGYTF. CDR3 in DNA: TGTGCCAGCAGCTTGTCAGTGCGTAACTATGGCTACACCTTC.